Shown below are 21 T cell receptor beta chains from a single sample sequenced in a study of cytomegalovirus exposure and HLA in healthy donors. A multiplex PCR was run with 60 Vbeta primers and 13 Jbeta primers. Libraries were prepared by immunoSEQ multiplex PCR; TCRdb keeps only in-frame clonotypes and omits some of them. The sample consists of approximately 290,000 clones, 75% to 85% of them appearing once. The sequencing sample was made of PBMCs. Receptors originate from a girl aged 2-10 years in good health and CMV-seronegative.

J is TRBJ1-2 and V is TRBV5-5; TRBD1 agrees at 8 bases. Germline V gene sequence: CDR1 SGHKS, CDR2 YYEKEE (reference sequence). V lost 6 bases, J lost 4 bases, and 2 bases stayed unmatched. This CDR3 is 12 amino acids long. CDR3 bases: TGTGCCAGCAATCAGGGGGCCTATGGCTACACCTTC. Its translation is CASNQGAYGYTF.

The CDR3 reads CASNRPSGAYNEQFF. In nucleotides, the CDR3 is TGTGCCAGCAACCGACCTAGCGGGGCCTACAATGAGCAGTTCTTC. The rearrangement joins TRBV28 to TRBJ2-1, with 9 nucleotides matching TRBD2. Germline assignment: CDR1 MDHEN and CDR2 SYDVKM. This CDR3 spans 15 amino acids. The trim removed 7 bases at V and 2 bases at J, leaving 6 bases unmatched.

The chain joins TRBV4-2 to TRBJ2-2; 7 nucleotides agree with TRBD1. The CDR3 has 14 residues. The V segment lost 1 base and the J segment 6 bases; nucleotides outside the gene matches: 2. The germline gives CDR1 LGHNA, CDR2 YNFKEQ. The CDR3 sequence: CASSQGDRAGELFF. The CDR3 region has the DNA TGTGCCAGCAGCCAAGGGGACAGAGCCGGGGAGCTGTTTTTT.

The rearrangement uses TRBV9 and TRBJ2-1; 9 positions match TRBD2. CDR3 length equals 16 residues. Germline CDR1 SGDLS, CDR2 YYNGEE. Losses at the gene ends were 3 bases for V and 8 bases for J; bases not matched to a gene: 12. CDR3 loop: CASSAGKREEGDEQFF. The CDR3 nucleotides are TGTGCCAGCAGCGCCGGTAAGCGGGAGGAGGGCGATGAGCAGTTCTTC.

The chain employs TRBV7-3 and TRBJ1-1; D gene unclear. V lost 4 bases, J lost 8 bases, and 11 bases lay in between. The CDR3 sequence is 12 residues long. Germline-derived CDR1 and CDR2 are SGHTA and FQGTGA. CDR3 protein: CASSSHPGEAFF. Here the CDR3 DNA reads TGTGCCAGCAGCTCACATCCGGGAGAAGCTTTCTTT.

CDR3 loop: CAISETQEAYNSPLHF. In DNA form, the CDR3 reads TGTGCCATCAGTGAGACCCAGGAAGCCTATAATTCACCCCTCCACTTT. V and J are TRBV10-3 and TRBJ1-6, with no clear D. CDR1 ENHRY and CDR2 SYGVKD come from the germline V gene. V was cut by 2 bases and J by 2 bases, with 10 bases left in between. CDR3 length: 16 amino acids.

This clone occurred a few times. This chain links TRBV6-5 with TRBJ2-2; 13 bases map to TRBD2. The CDR3 runs 15 residues. V trimming: 5 bases; J trimming: 7 bases; junction bases outside the gene matches: 4. CDR1 and CDR2 (germline): MNHEY, SVGAGI. The CDR3 protein is CASSRLAGGVGELFF. In nucleotides, the CDR3 is TGTGCCAGCAGTCGACTAGCGGGAGGAGTCGGGGAGCTGTTTTTT.

The chain uses TRBV28 and TRBJ2-5; D not certain. The J call is in doubt because the DNA end fits TRBJ2-7 better. Germline V gives CDR1 MDHEN, CDR2 SYDVKM. The CDR3 is made up of 15 amino acids. The CDR3 nucleotides are TGTGCCAGCCACCCCGCCTCCAGGTCAACTTACGAGCAGTACTTC. Its translation is CASHPASRSTYEQYF.

The rearrangement joins TRBV5-4 to TRBJ2-3; D ambiguous. This CDR3 contains 14 residues. Germline V gives CDR1 SGHNT, CDR2 YYREEE (reference sequence). The germline V and J ends were trimmed by 4 bases and 2 bases, with 11 bases remaining between them. The CDR3 loop is CASSPLGYTDTQYF. The CDR3 nucleotides are TGTGCCAGCAGCCCCCTAGGCTACACAGATACGCAGTATTTT.

This clone was seen only a few times. This chain connects TRBV7-6 to TRBJ1-2; 9 bases align to TRBD1. Germline CDR1 and CDR2: SGHVS and FNYEAQ. Trimming at V came to 5 bases and at J to 4 bases, leaving 8 bases not matched to a gene. The CDR3 length is 15 residues. The DNA for the CDR3 is TGTGCCAGCAGCGATTACAGGGGGCGCGGCTATGGCTACACCTTC. This sequence encodes CASSDYRGRGYGYTF.

V usage is TRBV19 and J usage is TRBJ1-1; 9 bases fit TRBD1. The germline CDR1 and CDR2 sequences are LNHDA and SQIVND (reference sequence). The CDR3 spans 15 residues. Trimming at V came to 5 bases and at J to 5 bases, leaving 9 bases not matched to a gene. CDR3 coding DNA: TGTGCCAGTAGTCTCCTGGGACAGGGAGCAACTGAAGCTTTCTTT. It specifies CASSLLGQGATEAFF.

This chain connects TRBV2 to TRBJ1-1; D is unclear. The V gene lost 1 base and the J gene lost 6 bases, with 12 bases spanning the gap. Germline assignment: CDR1 SNHLY and CDR2 FYNNEI. CDR3 length equals 14 residues. CDR3 nucleotide sequence: TGTGCCAGCAGTGAAGTGTTGGCTCGGGCTGAAGCTTTCTTT. Protein product: CASSEVLARAEAFF.

The V call is TRBV4-1, the J call TRBJ2-5; 7 bases line up with TRBD1. The end of the DNA fits TRBJ2-7 better, so the J call may be wrong. CDR3 size: 15 residues. Germline lookup yields CDR1 MGHRA and CDR2 YSYEKL. The CDR3 loop reads CASSQSETGPYEQYF. CDR3 in DNA: TGCGCCAGCAGCCAGAGTGAGACAGGGCCCTACGAGCAGTACTTC.

V is TRBV28 and J is TRBJ2-4, with TRBD1 identical over 12 bases. The junction had 15 bases not matched to a gene; V was cut back by 6 bases and J by 0 bases. CDR1 is MDHEN, CDR2 SYDVKM, per germline. The length of the CDR3 is 20 residues. The CDR3 reads CASSRPGQGAGGEAKNIQYF. DNA of the CDR3: TGTGCCAGCAGCCGACCGGGACAGGGGGCGGGAGGTGAAGCCAAAAACATTCAGTACTTC.

V gene TRBV28 combines with J gene TRBJ2-5; D perhaps matches TRBD1 (6 bases). With the DNA end fitting TRBJ2-7 better, the J assignment may be wrong. This CDR3 spans 12 amino acids. The germline V gene encodes CDR1 MDHEN and CDR2 SYDVKM. The DNA of the CDR3 is TGTGCCAGCGGACAGAACCCCTACGAGCAGTACTTC. Translation gives CASGQNPYEQYF.

V usage is TRBV9 and J usage is TRBJ2-3; D uncertain. The CDR3 is 12 amino acids. The germline V gene has CDR1 SGDLS and CDR2 YYNGEE. V was cut by 4 bases and J by 6 bases, with 9 bases left in between. CDR3 DNA sequence: TGTGCCAGCAGCCAGATCTTGGATACGCAGTATTTT. Its protein product is CASSQILDTQYF.

A note on this clone: The junction and the germline gene differ at one end; a read error may be behind it. CDR3 DNA sequence: TGTTCCAGCAGCCCATTCTACGAGCAGTACTTC. Amino acid sequence: CSSSPFYEQYF. The gene calls are TRBV7-9 and TRBJ2-7, with no clear D. In germline, CDR1 is SEHNR, CDR2 FQNEAQ (reference sequence). The CDR3 has 11 residues.

This clone was counted a few times. The chain carries TRBV7-2 and TRBJ2-5, with 9 bases lining up with TRBD1. Germline CDR1 SGHTA, CDR2 FQGNSA. Germline trimming cut 3 bases from V and 5 bases from J; bases unmatched to any gene: 4. CDR3 size: 14 residues. The CDR3 sequence is CASSFGTGKETQYF. For the CDR3, the DNA is TGTGCCAGCAGCTTCGGGACAGGGAAGGAGACCCAGTACTTC.

The chain uses TRBV29-1 and TRBJ2-5; weak D call: TRBD1 (7 bases). CDR1 is SQVTM, CDR2 ANQGSEA, per germline. The V end lost 3 bases, the J end lost 5 bases, and 16 bases lay between the germline ends. CDR3 length: 14 residues. CDR3 sequence: CSVEGRGDWETQYF. DNA of the CDR3: TGCAGCGTTGAGGGCAGGGGGGATTGGGAGACCCAGTACTTC. Full variable domain (missing parts from reference TRBV29-1 and TRBJ2-5): SAVISQKPSRDICQRGTSLTIQCQVDSQVTMMFWYRQQPGQSLTLIATANQGSEATYESGFVIDKFPISRPNLTFSTLTVSNMSPEDSSIYLCSVEGRGDWETQYFGPGTRLLVL.

The V gene is TRBV6-5, the J gene TRBJ2-1; 11 bases map to TRBD2. Germline assignment: CDR1 MNHEY and CDR2 SVGAGI. The ends lost 4 bases at V and 4 bases at J; junction bases unmatched: 3. The CDR3 has 15 amino acids. The CDR3 is CASSSSGRSYNEQFF. The CDR3 nucleotides read TGTGCCAGCAGTTCTAGCGGGAGGTCTTACAATGAGCAGTTCTTC.

The V call is TRBV6-6, the J call TRBJ1-3; TRBD1 agrees at 10 bases. V lost 6 bases to trimming and J lost 2 bases; unmatched junction nucleotides: 7. Germline V gene sequence: CDR1 MNHNY, CDR2 SVGAGI (reference sequence). The CDR3 has 16 residues. The CDR3 spells CASSPGDRGAGNTIYF. The DNA of the CDR3 is TGTGCCAGCAGCCCCGGGGACAGGGGTGCTGGAAACACCATATATTTT.